The source of this T cell receptor beta chain is a study of post-analysis software for immune sequencing data. Study-wide results and caveats: For normalized Chao1 diversity, multiple sclerosis patients scored significantly lower than controls did. Roughly five TRBV segments appeared more often in patients than in controls, and TRBV5-6, TRBV5-1 and TRBV20-1 were among these.

The CDR3 loop spans 15 amino acids. CDR1 and CDR2 from the germline V gene are SGHRS and YFSETQ. Germline trimming cut 2 bases from V and 0 bases from J; bases unmatched to any gene: 4. Incorporated into the TCR beta cDNA libraries were unique molecular identifiers, which served to reduce PCR and sequencing biases. MiXCR, run by TCRdb on the PCR reads, gives a single entry per CDR3 protein. The repertoire has roughly 650,000 distinct CDR3 sequences, 59% of them found once; the top ten carry around 11%. Regarding this clonotype: What it binds is not known.

The V and J genes are TRBV5-1 and TRBJ2-7; TRBD1 matches 8 bases. The clonotype comes from a girl aged 2-10 years with multiple sclerosis. Sequenced sample: blood. The CDR3 loop reads CASSFGQGTSYEQYF. Written as DNA, the CDR3 is TGCGCCAGCAGCTTTGGACAGGGCACCTCCTACGAGCAGTACTTC.